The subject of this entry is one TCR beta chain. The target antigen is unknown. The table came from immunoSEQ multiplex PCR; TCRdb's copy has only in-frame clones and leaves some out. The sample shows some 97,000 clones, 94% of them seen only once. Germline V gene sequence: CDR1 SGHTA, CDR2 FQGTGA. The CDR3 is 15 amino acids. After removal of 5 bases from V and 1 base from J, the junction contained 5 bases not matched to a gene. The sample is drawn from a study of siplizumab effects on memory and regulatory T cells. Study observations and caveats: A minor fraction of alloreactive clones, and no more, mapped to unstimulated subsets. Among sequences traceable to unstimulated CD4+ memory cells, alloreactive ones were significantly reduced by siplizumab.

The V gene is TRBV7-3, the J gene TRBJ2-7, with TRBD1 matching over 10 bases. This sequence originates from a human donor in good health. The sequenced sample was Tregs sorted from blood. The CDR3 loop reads CASSPRTGGSYEQYF. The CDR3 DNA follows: TGTGCCAGCAGCCCCCGGACAGGGGGGTCCTACGAGCAGTACTTC.